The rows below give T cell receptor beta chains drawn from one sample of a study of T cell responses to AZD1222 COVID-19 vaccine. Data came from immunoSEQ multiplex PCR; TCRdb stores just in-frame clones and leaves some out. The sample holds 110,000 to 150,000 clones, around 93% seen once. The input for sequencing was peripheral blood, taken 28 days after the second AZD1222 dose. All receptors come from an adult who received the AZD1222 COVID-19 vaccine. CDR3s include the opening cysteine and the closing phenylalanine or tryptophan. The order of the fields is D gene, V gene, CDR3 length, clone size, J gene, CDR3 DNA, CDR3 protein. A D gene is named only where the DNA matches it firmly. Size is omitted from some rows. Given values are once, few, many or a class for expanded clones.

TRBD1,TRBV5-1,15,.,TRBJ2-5,TGCGCCAGCAGCTTAACAGGGGGCGCGGGGGAGACCCAGTACTTC,CASSLTGGAGETQYF
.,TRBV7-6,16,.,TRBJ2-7,TGTGCCAGCAGCTTAAGGTCCGGGGGCAGGGTATACGAGCAGTACTTC,CASSLRSGGRVYEQYF
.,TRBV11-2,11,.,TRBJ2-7,TGTGCCAGCAGCTTAGATCTGATCAGCAACTTC,CASSLDLISNF
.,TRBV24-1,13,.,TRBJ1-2,TGTGCCACCAGTGATGAGCCTAACTATGGCTACACCTTC,CATSDEPNYGYTF
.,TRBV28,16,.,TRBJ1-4,TGTGCCACCAGCAAAGGGGGGGAGGGAACTTTTGAAAAACTGTTTTTT,CATSKGGEGTFEKLFF
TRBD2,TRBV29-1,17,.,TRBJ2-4,TGCAGCGGTAAGACGAGAGGGACTAGCGGGAGGAGAGACATTCAGTACTTC,CSGKTRGTSGRRDIQYF
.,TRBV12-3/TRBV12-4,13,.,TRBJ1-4,TGTGCCAGCAGTTTGTCCGCAAATGAAAAACTGTTTTTT,CASSLSANEKLFF
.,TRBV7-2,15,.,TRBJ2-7,TGTGCCAGCAGCTTAAGTCAGGGACCCCTGTACGAGCAGTACTTC,CASSLSQGPLYEQYF
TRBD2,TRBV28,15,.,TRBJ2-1,TGTGCCAGCAGTTTAAGTAGCGGGAGTTCCACTGAGCAGTTCTTC,CASSLSSGSSTEQFF
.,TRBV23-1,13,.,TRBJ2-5,TGCGCCAGCAGTCCGAATCGGGTGGAGACCCAGTACTTC,CASSPNRVETQYF
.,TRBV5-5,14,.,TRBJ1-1,TGTGCCAGCAGCCTGCCCGCGGGGGACACTGAAGCTTTCTTT,CASSLPAGDTEAFF
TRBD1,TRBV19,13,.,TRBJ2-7,TGTGCCAGTAGCACGGGACAGCCCTACGAGCAGTACTTC,CASSTGQPYEQYF
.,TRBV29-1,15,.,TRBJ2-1,TGCAGCGTTGAATCCTCCCCCAGCTCCTACAATGAGCAGTTCTTC,CSVESSPSSYNEQFF
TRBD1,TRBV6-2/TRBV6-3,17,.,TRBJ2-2,TGTGCCAGCAGTTACACCCCGACAGGGGTGGTCACCGGGGAGCTGTTTTTT,CASSYTPTGVVTGELFF
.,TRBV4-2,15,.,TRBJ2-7,TGTGCCAGCAGCCAAGTAGGAGGGGGAACGTACGAGCAGTACTTC,CASSQVGGGTYEQYF
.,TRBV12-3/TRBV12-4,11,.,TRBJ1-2,TGTGCCAGCACCCCGGGGCATGGCTACACCTTC,CASTPGHGYTF
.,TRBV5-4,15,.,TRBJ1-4,TGTGCCAGCAGCCCGCATGGGGGGGGATCTGAAAAACTGTTTTTT,CASSPHGGGSEKLFF
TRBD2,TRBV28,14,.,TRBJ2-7,TGTGCCAGCAGAACTAGCGGGGGCTCCTACGAGCAGTACTTC,CASRTSGGSYEQYF
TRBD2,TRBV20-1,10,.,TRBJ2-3,TGCAGTGCCCAGCGGGGAACGCAGTATTTT,CSAQRGTQYF
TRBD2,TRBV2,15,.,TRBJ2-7,TGTGCCAGCAGTGCCCTAGCGGGAGGGCCTGGAGAGCAGTACTTC,CASSALAGGPGEQYF
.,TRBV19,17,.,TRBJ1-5,TGTGCCAGTAGTATGGGTGTAACAGCTCATAGCAATCAGCCCCAGCATTTT,CASSMGVTAHSNQPQHF
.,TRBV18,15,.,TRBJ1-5,TGTGCCAGCTCACCACAAGAGAATAGCAATCAGCCCCAGCATTTT,CASSPQENSNQPQHF
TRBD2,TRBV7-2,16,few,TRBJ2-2,TGTGCCAGCAGCGGGACTAGCGGGAGTTTTTCCGGGGAGCTGTTTTTT,CASSGTSGSFSGELFF
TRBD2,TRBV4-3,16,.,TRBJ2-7,TGCGCCAGCAGCCATTGGGGGACTAGCGGGAGTGATGAGCAGTACTTC,CASSHWGTSGSDEQYF
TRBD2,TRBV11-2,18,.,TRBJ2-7,TGTGCCAGCAGCTCCCATATTGGTAGCGGGAGGGGGAACTACGAGCAGTACTTC,CASSSHIGSGRGNYEQYF
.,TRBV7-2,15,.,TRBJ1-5,TGTGCCAGCAGCTTAGTCAGGGGAGGCGATCAGCCCCAGCATTTT,CASSLVRGGDQPQHF
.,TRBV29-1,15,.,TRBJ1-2,TGCAGCGTTAAATCCCCCGAGGAAGGGAACTATGGCTACACCTTC,CSVKSPEEGNYGYTF
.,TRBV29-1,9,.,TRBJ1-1,TGCAGCGTCCTCCCTCAAGCTTTCTTT,CSVLPQAFF
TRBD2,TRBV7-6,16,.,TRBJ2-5,TGTGCCAGCAGCCGTAGGACTAGCGGAGTTAAAGAGACCCAGTACTTC,CASSRRTSGVKETQYF
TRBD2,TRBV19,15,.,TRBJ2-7,TGTGCCAGTAGTGCCCCTGCGGCGGGAGAGGGCGAGCAGTACTTC,CASSAPAAGEGEQYF
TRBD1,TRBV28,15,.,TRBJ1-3,TGTGCCAGCAGTTTAACAGGGACAGGGGGAAACACCATATATTTT,CASSLTGTGGNTIYF
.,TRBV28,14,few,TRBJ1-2,TGTGCCAGCCACGTGGGCGGGGCTGGCTATGGCTACACCTTC,CASHVGGAGYGYTF
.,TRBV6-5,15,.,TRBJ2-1,TGTGCCAGCAGTTATCTGGCGGGGAACCACAATGAGCAGTTCTTC,CASSYLAGNHNEQFF
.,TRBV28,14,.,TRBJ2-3,TGTGCCAGCGCCGGGGGAGGAAGCACAGATACGCAGTATTTT,CASAGGGSTDTQYF
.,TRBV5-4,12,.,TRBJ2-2,TGTGCCAGCAGCCCTTACACCGGGGAGCTGTTTTTT,CASSPYTGELFF
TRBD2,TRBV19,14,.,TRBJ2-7,TGTGCCAGTAGTTCCCGGACTAGCGGCTACGAGCAGTACTTC,CASSSRTSGYEQYF
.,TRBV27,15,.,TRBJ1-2,TGTGCCAGCAGTTTAGTGGGAGTAGCTAACTATGGCTACACCTTC,CASSLVGVANYGYTF